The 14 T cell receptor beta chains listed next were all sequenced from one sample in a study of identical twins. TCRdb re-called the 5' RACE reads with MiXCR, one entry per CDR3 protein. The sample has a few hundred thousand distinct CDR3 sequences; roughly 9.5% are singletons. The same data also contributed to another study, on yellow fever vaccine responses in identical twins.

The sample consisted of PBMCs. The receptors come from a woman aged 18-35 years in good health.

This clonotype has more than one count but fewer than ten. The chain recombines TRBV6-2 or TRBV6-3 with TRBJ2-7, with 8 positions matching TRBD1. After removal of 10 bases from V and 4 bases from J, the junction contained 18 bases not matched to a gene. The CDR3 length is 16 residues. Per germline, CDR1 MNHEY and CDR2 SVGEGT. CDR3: CAKSTAPEDREYEQYF. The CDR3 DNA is TGTGCCAAATCCACGGCCCCAGAGGACAGGGAGTACGAGCAGTACTTC.

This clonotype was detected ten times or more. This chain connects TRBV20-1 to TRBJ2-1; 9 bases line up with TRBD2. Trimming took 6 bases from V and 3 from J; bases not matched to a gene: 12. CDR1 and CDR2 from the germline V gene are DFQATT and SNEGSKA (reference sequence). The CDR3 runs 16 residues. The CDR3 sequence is CSAYEASGESYNEQFF. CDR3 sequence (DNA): TGCAGTGCGTACGAAGCTAGCGGGGAAAGCTACAATGAGCAGTTCTTC.

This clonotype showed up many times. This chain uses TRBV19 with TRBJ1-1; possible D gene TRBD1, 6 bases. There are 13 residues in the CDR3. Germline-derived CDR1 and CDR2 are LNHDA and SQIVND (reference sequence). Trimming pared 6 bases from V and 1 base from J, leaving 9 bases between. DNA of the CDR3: TGTGCCAGTAGACTACAGGGGAACACTGAAGCTTTCTTT. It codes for CASRLQGNTEAFF.

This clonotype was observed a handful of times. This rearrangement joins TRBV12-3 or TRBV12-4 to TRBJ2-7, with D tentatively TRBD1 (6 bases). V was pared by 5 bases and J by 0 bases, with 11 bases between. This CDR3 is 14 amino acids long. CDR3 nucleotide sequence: TGTGCCAGCAGTAGGGGGATAGACTCCTACGAGCAGTACTTC. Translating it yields CASSRGIDSYEQYF.

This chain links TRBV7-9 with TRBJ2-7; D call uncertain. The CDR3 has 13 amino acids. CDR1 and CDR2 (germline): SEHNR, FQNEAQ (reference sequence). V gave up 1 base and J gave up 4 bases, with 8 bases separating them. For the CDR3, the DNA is TGTGCCAGCAGCTTAGTTTTGCGGTACGAGCAGTACTTC. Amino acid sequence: CASSLVLRYEQYF.

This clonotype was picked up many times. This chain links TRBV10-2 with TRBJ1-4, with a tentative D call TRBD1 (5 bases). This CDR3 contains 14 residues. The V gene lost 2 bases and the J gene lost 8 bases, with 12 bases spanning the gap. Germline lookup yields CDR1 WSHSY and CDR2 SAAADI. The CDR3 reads CASSEARVQEKLFF. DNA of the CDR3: TGCGCCAGCAGTGAGGCCAGGGTCCAAGAAAAACTGTTTTTT.

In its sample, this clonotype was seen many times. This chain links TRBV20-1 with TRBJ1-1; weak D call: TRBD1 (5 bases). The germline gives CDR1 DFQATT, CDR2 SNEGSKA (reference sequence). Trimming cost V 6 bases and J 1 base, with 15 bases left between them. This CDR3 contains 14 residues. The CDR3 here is CSAKRRGKNTEAFF. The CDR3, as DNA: TGCAGTGCCAAGAGGAGGGGAAAGAACACTGAAGCTTTCTTT.

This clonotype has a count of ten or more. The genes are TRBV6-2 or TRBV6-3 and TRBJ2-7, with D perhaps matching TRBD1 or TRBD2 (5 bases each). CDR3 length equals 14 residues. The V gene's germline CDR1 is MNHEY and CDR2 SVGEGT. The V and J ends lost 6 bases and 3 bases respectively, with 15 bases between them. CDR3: CASRTQVTIYEQYF. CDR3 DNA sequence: TGTGCCAGCAGAACACAGGTGACTATCTACGAGCAGTACTTC.

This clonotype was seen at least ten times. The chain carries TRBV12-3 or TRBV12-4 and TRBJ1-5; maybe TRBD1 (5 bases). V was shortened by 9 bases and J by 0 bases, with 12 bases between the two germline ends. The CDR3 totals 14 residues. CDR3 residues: CASQGAYSNQPQHF. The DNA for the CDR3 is TGTGCCAGTCAGGGCGCATATAGCAATCAGCCCCAGCATTTT.

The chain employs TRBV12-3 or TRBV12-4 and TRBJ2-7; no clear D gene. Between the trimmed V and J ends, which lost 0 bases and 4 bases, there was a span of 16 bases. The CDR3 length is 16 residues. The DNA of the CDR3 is TGTGCCAGCAGTTTAGCGCTGAGGCCTATGGTATACGAGCAGTACTTC. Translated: CASSLALRPMVYEQYF.

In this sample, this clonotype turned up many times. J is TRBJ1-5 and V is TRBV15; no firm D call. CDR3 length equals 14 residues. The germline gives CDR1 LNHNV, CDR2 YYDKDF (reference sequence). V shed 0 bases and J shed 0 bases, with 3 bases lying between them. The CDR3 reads CATSRDYSNQPQHF. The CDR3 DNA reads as TGTGCCACCAGCAGAGATTATAGCAATCAGCCCCAGCATTTT.

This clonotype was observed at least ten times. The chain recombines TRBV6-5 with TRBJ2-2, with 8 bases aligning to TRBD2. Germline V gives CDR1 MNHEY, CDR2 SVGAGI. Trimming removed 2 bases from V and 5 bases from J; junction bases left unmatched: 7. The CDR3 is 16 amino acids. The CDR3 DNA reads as TGTGCCAGCAGTTACGACGGGACTAGAATTACCGGGGAGCTGTTTTTT. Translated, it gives CASSYDGTRITGELFF.

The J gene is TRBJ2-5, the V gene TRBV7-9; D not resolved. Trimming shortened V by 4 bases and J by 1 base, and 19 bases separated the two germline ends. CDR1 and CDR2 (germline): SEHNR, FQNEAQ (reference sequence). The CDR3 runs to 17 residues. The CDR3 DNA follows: TGTGCCAGCAGCTCAAACGTCGGAAGAAAGGTCCAAGAGACCCAGTACTTC. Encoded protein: CASSSNVGRKVQETQYF.

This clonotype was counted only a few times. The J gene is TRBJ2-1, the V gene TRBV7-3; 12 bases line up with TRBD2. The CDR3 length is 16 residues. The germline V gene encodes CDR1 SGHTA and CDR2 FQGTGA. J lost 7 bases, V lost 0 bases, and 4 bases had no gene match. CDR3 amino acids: CASSLTLAGGQNEQFF. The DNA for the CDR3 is TGTGCCAGCAGCTTAACGCTAGCGGGGGGGCAGAATGAGCAGTTCTTC.